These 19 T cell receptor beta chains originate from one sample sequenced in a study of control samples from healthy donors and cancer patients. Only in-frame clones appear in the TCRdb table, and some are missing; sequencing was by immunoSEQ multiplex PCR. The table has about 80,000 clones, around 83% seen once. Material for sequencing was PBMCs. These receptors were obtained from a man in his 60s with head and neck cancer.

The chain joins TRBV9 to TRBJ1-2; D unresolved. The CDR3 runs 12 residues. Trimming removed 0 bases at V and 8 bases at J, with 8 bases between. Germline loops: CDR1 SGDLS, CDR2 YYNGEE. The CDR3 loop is CASSVEPAGYTF. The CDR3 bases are TGTGCCAGCAGCGTAGAACCGGCCGGCTACACCTTC.

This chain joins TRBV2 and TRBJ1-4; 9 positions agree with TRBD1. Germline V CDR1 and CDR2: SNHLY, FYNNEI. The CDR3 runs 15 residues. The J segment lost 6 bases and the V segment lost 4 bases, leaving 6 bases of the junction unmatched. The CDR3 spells CASSAGQGGYEKLFF. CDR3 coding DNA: TGTGCCAGCAGTGCGGGACAGGGAGGGTATGAAAAACTGTTTTTT.

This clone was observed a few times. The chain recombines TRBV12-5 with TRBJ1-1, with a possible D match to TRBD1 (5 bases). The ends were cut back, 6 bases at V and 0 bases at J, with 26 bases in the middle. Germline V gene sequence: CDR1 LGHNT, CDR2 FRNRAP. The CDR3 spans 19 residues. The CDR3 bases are TGTGCTAGTGGCGGTTCTCCTGGGGCCCTTCTTTATTTGAACACTGAAGCTTTCTTT. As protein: CASGGSPGALLYLNTEAFF.

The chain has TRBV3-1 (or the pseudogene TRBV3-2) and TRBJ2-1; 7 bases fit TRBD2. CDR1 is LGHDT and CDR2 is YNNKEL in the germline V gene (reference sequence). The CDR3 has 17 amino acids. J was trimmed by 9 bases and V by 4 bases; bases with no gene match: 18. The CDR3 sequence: CASSPRPVGGIVGEQFF. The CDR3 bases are TGTGCCAGCAGCCCCCGCCCGGTGGGGGGGATTGTCGGTGAGCAGTTCTTC.

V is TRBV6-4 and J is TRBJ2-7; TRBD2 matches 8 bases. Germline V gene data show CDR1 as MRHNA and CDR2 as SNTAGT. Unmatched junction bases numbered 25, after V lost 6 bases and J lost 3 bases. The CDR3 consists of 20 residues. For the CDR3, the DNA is TGTGCCAGCAGACGTCCGATAGGAGAGGGACTAGTGTTAACCCACTACGAGCAGTACTTC. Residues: CASRRPIGEGLVLTHYEQYF.

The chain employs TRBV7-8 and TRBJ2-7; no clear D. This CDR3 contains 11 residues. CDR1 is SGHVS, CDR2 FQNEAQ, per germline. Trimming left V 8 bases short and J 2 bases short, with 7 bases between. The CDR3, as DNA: TGTGCCAGCGGGTCACCCTACGAGCAGTACTTC. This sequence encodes CASGSPYEQYF.

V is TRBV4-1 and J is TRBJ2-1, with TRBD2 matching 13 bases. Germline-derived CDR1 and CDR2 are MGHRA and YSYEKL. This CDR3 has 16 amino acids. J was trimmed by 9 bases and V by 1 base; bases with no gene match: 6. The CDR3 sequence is CASSQVWTSGSGEQFF. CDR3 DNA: TGCGCCAGCAGCCAAGTTTGGACTAGCGGGAGCGGTGAGCAGTTCTTC.

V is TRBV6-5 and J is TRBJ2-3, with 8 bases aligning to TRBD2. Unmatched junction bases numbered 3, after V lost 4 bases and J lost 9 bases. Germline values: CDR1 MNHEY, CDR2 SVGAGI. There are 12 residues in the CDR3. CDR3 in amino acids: CASSLAGRTQYF. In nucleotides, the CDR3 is TGTGCCAGCAGTTTAGCGGGAAGGACGCAGTATTTT.

DNA for the CDR3: TGTGCCAGCAGCCCGAGCTGGGGACAGATCTACGAGCAGTACTTC. It translates to CASSPSWGQIYEQYF. The V call is TRBV2, the J call TRBJ2-7; 7 nucleotides match TRBD1. J lost 3 bases, V lost 6 bases, and 11 bases had no gene match. Germline V lookup: CDR1 SNHLY, CDR2 FYNNEI. The length of the CDR3 is 15 residues. The complete variable domain, with remaining parts taken from reference TRBV2 and TRBJ2-7, reads EPEVTQTPSHQVTQMGQEVILRCVPISNHLYFYWYRQILGQKVEFLVSFYNNEISEKSEIFDDQFSVERPDGSNFTLKIRSTKLEDSAMYFCASSPSWGQIYEQYFGPGTRLTVT.

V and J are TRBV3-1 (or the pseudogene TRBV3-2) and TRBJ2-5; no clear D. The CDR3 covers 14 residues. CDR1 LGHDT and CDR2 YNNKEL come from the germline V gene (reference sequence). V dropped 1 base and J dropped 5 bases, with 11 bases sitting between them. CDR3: CASSQAQRQETQYF. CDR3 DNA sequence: TGTGCCAGCAGCCAAGCGCAGCGTCAGGAGACCCAGTACTTC.

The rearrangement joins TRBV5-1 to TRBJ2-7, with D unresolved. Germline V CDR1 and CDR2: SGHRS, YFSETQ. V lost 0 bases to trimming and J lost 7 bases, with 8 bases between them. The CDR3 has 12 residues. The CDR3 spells CASSLVPREQYF. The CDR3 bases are TGCGCCAGCAGCTTGGTTCCTAGGGAGCAGTACTTC.

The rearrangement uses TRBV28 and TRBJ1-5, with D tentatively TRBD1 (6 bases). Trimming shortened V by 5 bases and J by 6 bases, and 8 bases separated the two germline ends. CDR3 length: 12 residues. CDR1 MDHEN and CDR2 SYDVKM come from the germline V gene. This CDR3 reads CASSTGSQPQHF. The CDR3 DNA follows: TGTGCCAGCAGTACAGGGTCTCAGCCCCAGCATTTT.

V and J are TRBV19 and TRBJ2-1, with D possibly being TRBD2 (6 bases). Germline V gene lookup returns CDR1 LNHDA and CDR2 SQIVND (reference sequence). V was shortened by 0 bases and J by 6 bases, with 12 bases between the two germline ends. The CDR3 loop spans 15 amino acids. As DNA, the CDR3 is TGTGCCAGTAGTATAGAGGGACGGGGGATCAATGAGCAGTTCTTC. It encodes CASSIEGRGINEQFF.

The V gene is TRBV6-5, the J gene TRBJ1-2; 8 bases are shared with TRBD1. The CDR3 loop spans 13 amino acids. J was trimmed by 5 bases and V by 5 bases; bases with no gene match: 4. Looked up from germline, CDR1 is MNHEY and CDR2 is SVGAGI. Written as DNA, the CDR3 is TGTGCCAGCAGTAGGACAGGGAAATATGGCTACACCTTC. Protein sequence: CASSRTGKYGYTF.

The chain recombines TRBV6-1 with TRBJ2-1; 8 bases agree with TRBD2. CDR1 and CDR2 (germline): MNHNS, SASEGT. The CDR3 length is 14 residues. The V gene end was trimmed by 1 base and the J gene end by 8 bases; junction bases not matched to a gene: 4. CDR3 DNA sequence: TGTGCCAGCAGTGAAGGGGGGACTAGTTATGAGCAGTTCTTC. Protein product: CASSEGGTSYEQFF.

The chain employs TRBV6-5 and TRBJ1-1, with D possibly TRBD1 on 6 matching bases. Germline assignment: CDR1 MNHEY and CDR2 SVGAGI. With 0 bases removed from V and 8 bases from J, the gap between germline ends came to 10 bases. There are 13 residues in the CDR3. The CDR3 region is CASSYSKTGEAFF. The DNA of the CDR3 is TGTGCCAGCAGTTACTCGAAGACAGGCGAAGCTTTCTTT.

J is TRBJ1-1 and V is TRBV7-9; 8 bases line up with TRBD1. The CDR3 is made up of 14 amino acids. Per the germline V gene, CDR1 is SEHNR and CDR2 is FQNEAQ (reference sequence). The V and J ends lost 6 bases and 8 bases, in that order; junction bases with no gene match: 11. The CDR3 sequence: CASRLNTGGEEAFF. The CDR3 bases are TGTGCCAGCAGACTCAATACAGGGGGGGAAGAAGCTTTCTTT.

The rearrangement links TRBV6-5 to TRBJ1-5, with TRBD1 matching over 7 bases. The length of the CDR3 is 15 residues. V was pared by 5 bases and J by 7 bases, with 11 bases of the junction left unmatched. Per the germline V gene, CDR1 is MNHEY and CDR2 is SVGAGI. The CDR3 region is CASSRGTGEGQPQHF. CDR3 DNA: TGTGCCAGCAGTCGGGGTACAGGGGAAGGGCAGCCCCAGCATTTT.

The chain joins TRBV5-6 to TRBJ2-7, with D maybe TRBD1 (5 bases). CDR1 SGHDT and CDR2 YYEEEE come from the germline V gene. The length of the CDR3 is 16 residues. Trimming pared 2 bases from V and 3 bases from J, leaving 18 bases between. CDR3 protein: CASSFPWGLNDYEQYF. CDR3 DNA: TGTGCCAGCAGCTTCCCCTGGGGCCTTAATGACTACGAGCAGTACTTC.